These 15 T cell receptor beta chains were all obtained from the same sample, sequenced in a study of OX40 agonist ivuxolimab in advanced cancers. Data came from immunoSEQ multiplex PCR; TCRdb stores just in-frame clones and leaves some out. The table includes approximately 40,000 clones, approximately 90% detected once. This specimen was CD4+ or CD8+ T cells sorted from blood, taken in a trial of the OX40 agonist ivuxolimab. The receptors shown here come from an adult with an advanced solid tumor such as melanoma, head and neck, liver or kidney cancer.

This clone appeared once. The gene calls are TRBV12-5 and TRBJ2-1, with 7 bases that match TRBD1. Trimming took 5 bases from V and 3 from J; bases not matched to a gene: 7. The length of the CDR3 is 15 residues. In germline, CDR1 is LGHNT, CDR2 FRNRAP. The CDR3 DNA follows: TGTGCTAGTGGTAACCCCGGACAGGACTACAATGAGCAGTTCTTC. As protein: CASGNPGQDYNEQFF.

CDR3 region: CASSISRLAGQNTGELFF. CDR3 in DNA: TGTGCCAGTAGTATAAGCCGACTAGCGGGACAGAACACCGGGGAGCTGTTTTTT. The V gene is TRBV19, the J gene TRBJ2-2, with 11 positions matching TRBD2. Per the germline V gene, CDR1 is LNHDA and CDR2 is SQIVND (reference sequence). The CDR3 extends over 18 amino acids. With V trimmed by 2 bases and J by 1 base, 6 bases remained unmatched.

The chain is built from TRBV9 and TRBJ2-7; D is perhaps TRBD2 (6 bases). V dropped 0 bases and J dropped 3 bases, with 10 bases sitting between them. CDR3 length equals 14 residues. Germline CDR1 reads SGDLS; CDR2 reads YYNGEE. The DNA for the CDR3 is TGTGCCAGCAGCGTAGGAGAGGGAGGCTACGAGCAGTACTTC. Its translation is CASSVGEGGYEQYF.

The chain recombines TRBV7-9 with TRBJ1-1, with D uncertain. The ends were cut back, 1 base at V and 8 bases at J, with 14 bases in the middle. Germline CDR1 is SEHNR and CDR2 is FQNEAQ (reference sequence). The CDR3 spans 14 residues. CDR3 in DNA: TGTGCCAGCAGCTTAGTGGGGTCCACTAGCGAAGCTTTCTTT. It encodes CASSLVGSTSEAFF.

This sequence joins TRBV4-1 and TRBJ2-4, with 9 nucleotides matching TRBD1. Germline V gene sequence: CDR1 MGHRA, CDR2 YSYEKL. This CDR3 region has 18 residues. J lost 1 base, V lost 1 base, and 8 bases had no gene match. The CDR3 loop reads CASSQGPPTGGAKNIQYF. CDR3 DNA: TGCGCCAGCAGCCAAGGGCCCCCGACAGGGGGTGCCAAAAACATTCAGTACTTC.

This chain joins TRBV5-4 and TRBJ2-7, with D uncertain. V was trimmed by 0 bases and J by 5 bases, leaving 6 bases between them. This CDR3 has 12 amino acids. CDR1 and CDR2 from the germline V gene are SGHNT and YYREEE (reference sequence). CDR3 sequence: CASSLEVDEQYF. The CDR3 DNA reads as TGTGCCAGCAGCTTGGAGGTCGACGAGCAGTACTTC.

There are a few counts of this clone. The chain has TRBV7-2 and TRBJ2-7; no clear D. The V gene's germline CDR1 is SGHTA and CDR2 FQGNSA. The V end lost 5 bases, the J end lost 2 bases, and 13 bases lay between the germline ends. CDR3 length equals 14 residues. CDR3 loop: CASSDKTRTYEQYF. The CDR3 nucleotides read TGTGCCAGCAGCGACAAGACCCGAACCTACGAGCAGTACTTC.

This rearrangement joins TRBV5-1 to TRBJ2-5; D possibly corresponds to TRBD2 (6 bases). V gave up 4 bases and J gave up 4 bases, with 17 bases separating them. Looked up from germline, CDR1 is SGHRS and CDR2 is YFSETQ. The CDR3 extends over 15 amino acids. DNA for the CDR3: TGCGCCAGCAGCCCGCGGGTTTCGGAGGGAGAGACCCAGTACTTC. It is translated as CASSPRVSEGETQYF.

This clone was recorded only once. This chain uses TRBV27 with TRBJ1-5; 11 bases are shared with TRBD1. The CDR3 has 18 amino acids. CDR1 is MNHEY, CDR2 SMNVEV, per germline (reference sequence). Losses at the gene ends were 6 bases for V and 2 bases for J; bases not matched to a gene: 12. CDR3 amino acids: CASRARDRGWLGNQPQHF. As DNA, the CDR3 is TGTGCCAGCAGGGCACGGGACAGGGGGTGGTTAGGCAATCAGCCCCAGCATTTT.

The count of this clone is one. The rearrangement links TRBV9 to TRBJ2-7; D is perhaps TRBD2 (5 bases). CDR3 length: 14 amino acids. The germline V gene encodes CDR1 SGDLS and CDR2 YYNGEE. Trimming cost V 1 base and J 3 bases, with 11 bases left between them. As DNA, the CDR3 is TGTGCCAGCAGCGTAATAGCGACTGGCTACGAGCAGTACTTC. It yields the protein CASSVIATGYEQYF.

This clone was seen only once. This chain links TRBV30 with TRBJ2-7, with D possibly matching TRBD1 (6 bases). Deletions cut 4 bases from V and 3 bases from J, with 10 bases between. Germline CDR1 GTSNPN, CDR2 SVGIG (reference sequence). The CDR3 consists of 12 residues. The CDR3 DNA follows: TGTGCCTGGAATACAGGGCTCTACGAGCAGTACTTC. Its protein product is CAWNTGLYEQYF.

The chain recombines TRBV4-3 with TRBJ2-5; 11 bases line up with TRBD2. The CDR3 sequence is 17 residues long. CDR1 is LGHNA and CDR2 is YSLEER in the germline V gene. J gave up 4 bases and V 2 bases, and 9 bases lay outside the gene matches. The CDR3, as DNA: TGCGCCAGCAGCCAACACCCCGGGCTAGCGGGGGGAGAGACCCAGTACTTC. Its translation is CASSQHPGLAGGETQYF.

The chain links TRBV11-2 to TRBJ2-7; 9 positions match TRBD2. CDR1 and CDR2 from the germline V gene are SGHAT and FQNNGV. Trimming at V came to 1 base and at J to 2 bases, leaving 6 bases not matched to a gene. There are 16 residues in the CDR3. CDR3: CASSLGRLAGPYEQYF. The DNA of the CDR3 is TGTGCCAGCAGCTTAGGTCGGCTAGCGGGACCCTACGAGCAGTACTTC.

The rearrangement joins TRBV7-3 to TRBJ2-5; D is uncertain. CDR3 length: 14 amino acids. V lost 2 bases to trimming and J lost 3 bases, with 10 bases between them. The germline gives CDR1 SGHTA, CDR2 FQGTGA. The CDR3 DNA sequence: TGTGCCAGCAGCTTATCGTTGAATGAAGAGACCCAGTACTTC. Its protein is CASSLSLNEETQYF.

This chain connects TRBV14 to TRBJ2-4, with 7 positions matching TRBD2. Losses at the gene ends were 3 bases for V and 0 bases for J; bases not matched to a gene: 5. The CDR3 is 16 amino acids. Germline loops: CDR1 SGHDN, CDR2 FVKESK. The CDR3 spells CASSQGAGLAKNIQYF. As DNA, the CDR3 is TGTGCCAGCAGCCAGGGAGCGGGACTAGCCAAAAACATTCAGTACTTC.